A single T cell receptor (beta chain) is shown here with its context. This clone was picked up one time. No cognate antigen has been identified for it. No per-base quality is available; no much larger clone lies one base away. These data belong to a study of blood T cell repertoires in COVID-19 (dated by TCRdb to 2020 to 2021). About the investigation overall: Samples covering the acute and convalescent phases of COVID-19 were provided by collaborators in the United States, Italy and Spain. The material from the prospective study consisted of cDNA or gDNA derived from T cells, B-cell-depleted T cells, or PBMCs. The dataset comprised deeply sampled blood TCRbeta repertoires from subjects exposed to, actively infected with, or recovered from COVID-19. The repertoires were released in a freely available public database meant as a resource for research on the immune response to SARS-CoV-2. Samples were obtained from the ongoing ImmuneRACE study (first 160 participants) and from roughly 1,300 subjects provided by 6 global collaborators. Nearly every sample came with metadata listing a de-identified subject ID, COVID-19 status, age in years and sex. Where available, HLA class I and class II types were obtained from metadata supplied by the sample provider rather than from assay-based typing.

Findings and caveats that apply to the study as a whole: The quantity of clinical and demographic metadata differed by source and by participant and was supplied without curation.

TCRbeta CDR3 regions were amplified from genomic DNA using the immunoSEQ Assay, a bias-controlled multiplex PCR. The published analysis was carried out like this. The number of nucleated cells in each sample was estimated by amplification of reference gene primers within the assay. Sequence reads were collapsed and filtered to measure the absolute abundance of every unique TCRbeta CDR3 rearrangement. Productive Simpson clonality was computed per sample as the square root of Simpson's diversity index over productive rearrangements. Sourced from immuneACCESS, this table was stored by TCRdb with only in-frame sequences that have V and J called. A share of the clones is absent; for the studies checked, an unresolved V gene accounts for under half, and the remainder has no known explanation. From that table come the V and J calls and clone size; the DNA was used to work out D and trimming. Here the sample has 50,000 to 70,000 clones; roughly 70% occur a single time. The top ten clones comprise 51% of the sample.

Participants in the prospective study were enrolled through a virtual design, were aged about 18 to 100 years, and lived in about 25 United States geographic areas. To assign participants to cohorts, the prospective study relied on clinical history that participants themselves reported in a screening survey and a study questionnaire. A participant counted as exposed if, within 2 weeks of entering the study, that participant had been in contact with someone who had a PCR-confirmed or clinician-diagnosed COVID-19 case. Each participant in the prospective study had whole blood, serum and a nasopharyngeal or oropharyngeal swab collected by mobile phlebotomists. Prospective study participants could optionally give additional blood draws and questionnaires over an approximately 2-month period. Prospective study blood samples were shipped either frozen or at room temperature before DNA extraction. This receptor was identified in a woman aged 60-75 years who had been exposed to COVID-19. The specimen sequenced was PBMCs or T cells enriched from blood (not recorded which).

The DNA is as follows: TGTGCCAGCAGCGTGACAGGGGGCGAGGGGCCCCAGCATTTT. It codes for CASSVTGGEGPQHF. This chain joins TRBV7-2 to TRBJ1-5, with 10 middle bases fitting TRBD1. CDR1 SGHTA and CDR2 FQGNSA are derived from the germline V gene. The CDR3 numbers 14 residues from cysteine through phenylalanine. Here the CDR3 DNA is all that survives: 42 bases in frame from base 1. Trimming accounts for 5 bases at V and 9 bases at J, while the number of junction bases matched to no gene is 7.